This is a list of T cell receptor beta chains from one sample in a study of blood T cells in healthy people across ages. TCRdb fed the 5' RACE reads into MiXCR, producing one record per CDR3 protein. The sample has about 1.7 million distinct CDR3 sequences; 25% to 30% are singletons. Sequenced sample: blood. The receptors stem from a woman in her 30s in good health. CDR3s include the opening cysteine and the closing phenylalanine or tryptophan. A D gene is named only where the DNA matches it firmly.

V: TRBV9
J: TRBJ2-6
D: TRBD1
CDR3: CASSFSTGAISGANVLTF

V: TRBV6-1
J: TRBJ1-1
D: .
CDR3: CASSEQGYTEAFF

V: TRBV7-8
J: TRBJ2-5
D: TRBD2
CDR3: CASSFPALAGGTQETQYF

V: TRBV5-4
J: TRBJ2-2
D: .
CDR3: CASSVWTGELFF

V: TRBV5-1
J: TRBJ1-2
D: TRBD1
CDR3: CASSLDRDEGYTF

V: TRBV6-4
J: TRBJ2-1
D: TRBD2
CDR3: CASSEGTSGGANEQFF

V: TRBV7-9
J: TRBJ2-3
D: .
CDR3: CASSFYYADTQYF

V: TRBV5-1
J: TRBJ2-7
D: .
CDR3: CASSLDGTKTYEQYF

V: TRBV10-3
J: TRBJ2-3
D: .
CDR3: CATGGAGFTDTQYF

V: TRBV5-5
J: TRBJ2-3
D: .
CDR3: CASSGTPDTDTQYF

V: TRBV20-1
J: TRBJ1-2
D: .
CDR3: CSASPPGGESYGYTF

V: TRBV28
J: TRBJ2-2
D: .
CDR3: CASSFVAENTGELFF

V: TRBV7-9
J: TRBJ2-7
D: .
CDR3: CAGSLEGSQGYEQYF

V: TRBV12-3/TRBV12-4
J: TRBJ1-2
D: .
CDR3: CASNLDGPYGYTF

V: TRBV5-5
J: TRBJ2-5
D: .
CDR3: CASSLIQETQYF

V: TRBV12-3/TRBV12-4
J: TRBJ2-7
D: TRBD1
CDR3: CASSWDRVSEQYF

V: TRBV7-6
J: TRBJ2-2
D: .
CDR3: CASSRNGGANTGELFF

V: TRBV6-5
J: TRBJ1-1
D: .
CDR3: CASRPGMDTEAFF

V: TRBV3-1
J: TRBJ2-7
D: .
CDR3: CASSLPGLLNDEQYF

V: TRBV7-9
J: TRBJ2-6
D: .
CDR3: CASSFSFGSGANVLTF

V: TRBV20-1
J: TRBJ2-5
D: TRBD2
CDR3: CSAPRASGGFQETQYF

V: TRBV20-1
J: TRBJ2-3
D: TRBD2
CDR3: CSVSGGGYTDTQYF

V: TRBV5-6
J: TRBJ2-3
D: TRBD2
CDR3: CASSLWPSGVKRDTQYF

V: TRBV6-1
J: TRBJ2-3
D: .
CDR3: CASSARRTDIGTDTQYF

V: TRBV5-1
J: TRBJ2-5
D: TRBD1
CDR3: CASSLAVTGGETQYF

V: TRBV20-1
J: TRBJ1-2
D: .
CDR3: CSAPGTNVYIGYTF

V: TRBV7-2
J: .
D: TRBD2
CDR3: CASSLHVAGGQETQYF

V: TRBV7-2
J: TRBJ2-4
D: .
CDR3: CASTSLNDEIQYF

V: TRBV7-2
J: TRBJ1-2
D: TRBD1
CDR3: CASSRRDSGGGYTF

V: TRBV27
J: TRBJ2-5
D: .
CDR3: CASSSQTRETQYF

V: TRBV6-1
J: TRBJ2-2
D: TRBD2
CDR3: CASSEYLAGNTGELFF

V: TRBV12-3/TRBV12-4
J: TRBJ1-5
D: .
CDR3: CASSLQGLAVQPQHF

V: TRBV5-6
J: TRBJ2-7
D: .
CDR3: CASSLEGATAYEQYF

V: TRBV7-3
J: TRBJ2-1
D: TRBD2
CDR3: CASSSIGGLEDEQFF

V: TRBV20-1
J: TRBJ2-2
D: .
CDR3: CSSKTRLTGELFF

V: TRBV3-1
J: TRBJ2-7
D: .
CDR3: CASSQGSSGSVEQYF

V: TRBV3-1
J: TRBJ2-7
D: TRBD1
CDR3: CASSLSDRAGEQYF

V: TRBV5-1
J: TRBJ2-1
D: .
CDR3: CASSLVGGAVSNEQFF